This is a list of T cell receptor delta chains from one sample in a study of delta chains in infants with herpesvirus infections. TCRdb redid clone calling on the RT-PCR reads using CATT. The sample holds roughly 1,500 delta-chain clones, around 20% seen once. The specimen was peripheral blood, collected at time point 2 of longitudinal follow-up. These receptors were obtained from a human donor who was a Ugandan infant, either HIV-exposed or HIV-unexposed (not recorded which). CDR3s include the opening cysteine and the closing phenylalanine or tryptophan. A D gene is named only where the DNA matches it firmly. Clone size appears in some rows only: once, few, many, or a class for an expanded clone.

D gene | clone size | J gene | V gene | CDR3 protein | CDR3 DNA
TRDD2 | . | TRDJ2 | TRDV1 | CALGECLPTSYSRGGAAQLFF | TGTGCTCTTGGGGAATGTCTTCCTACGTCGTACTCTAGGGGGGGGGCAGCACAACTCTTCTTT
TRDD3 | large | TRDJ1 | TRAV29/DV5 | CAARGAITLGADPHLPRCTDKLIF | TGTGCAGCAAGGGGGGCTATTACCCTGGGGGCCGATCCCCACCTCCCTCGGTGCACCGATAAACTCATCTTT
TRDD3 | medium-sized | TRDJ1 | TRDV1 | CALGEGLPKGGYVTDKLIF | TGTGCTCTTGGGGAAGGCCTTCCTAAAGGGGGATACGTAACCGATAAACTCATCTTT
. | few | TRDJ1 | TRDV1 | CALGEPPTTYLDTSDKLIF | TGTGCTCTTGGGGAACCTCCCACTACCTATCTGGATACCTCCGATAAACTCATCTTT
. | . | TRDJ1 | TRDV1 | CALGKFQRLGSDKLIF | TGTGCTCTTGGGAAATTCCAGCGTCTGGGGAGCGATAAACTCATCTTT
. | large | TRDJ1 | TRDV1 | CALGESFISLRTSYTDKLIF | TGTGCTCTTGGGGAATCATTTATAAGCCTGCGAACCTCGTACACCGATAAACTCATCTTT
TRDD3 | large | TRDJ1 | TRDV1 | CALGEPQAGSFLPTLAGGYATYTDKLIF | TGTGCTCTTGGGGAACCTCAGGCAGGGTCCTTCCTACCTACCCTCGCTGGGGGATACGCTACCTACACCGATAAACTCATCTTT
TRDD3 | few | TRDJ2 | TRDV1 | CALGEALSWLGAQALTAQLFF | TGTGCTCTTGGGGAAGCCCTAAGTTGGCTGGGGGCTCAAGCTTTGACAGCACAACTCTTCTTT
TRDD3 | medium-sized | TRDJ1 | TRDV1 | CALGENEILGDDKLIF | TGTGCTCTTGGGGAAAATGAGATACTGGGGGATGATAAACTCATCTTT
TRDD3 | medium-sized | TRDJ2 | TRDV1 | CALGELVLNFQLGDDVWRILTAQLFF | TGTGCTCTTGGGGAACTAGTACTGAATTTCCAGCTGGGGGATGACGTTTGGCGAATTTTGACAGCACAACTCTTCTTT
TRDD3 | medium-sized | TRDJ1 | TRDV1 | CALGVPVCLTGDPKLIF | TGTGCTCTTGGGGTACCTGTGTGTTTGACTGGGGATCCCAAACTCATCTTT
. | few | TRDJ1 | TRDV1 | CALGGNSFVLLGDSKLIF | TGTGCTCTTGGGGGCAATTCCTTCGTCTTACTTGGGGATTCTAAACTCATCTTT
TRDD3 | few | TRDJ1 | TRDV1 | CALGEQGGSELIF | TGTGCTCTTGGGGAACAAGGGGGATCGGAACTCATCTTT
. | large | TRDJ1 | TRDV1 | CAFQEPSYVLYWGILWTDKLIF | TGTGCTTTCCAAGAGCCTTCCTACGTCCTTTACTGGGGGATTCTCTGGACCGATAAACTCATCTTT
TRDD3 | . | TRDJ1 | TRDV1 | CALGECRGPLYPGGTDKLIF | TGTGCTCTTGGGGAATGTCGCGGTCCTCTTTACCCTGGGGGGACCGATAAACTCATCTTT
TRDD3 | medium-sized | TRDJ1 | TRDV1 | CALGPGVAYVGGYGLYTDKLIF | TGTGCTCTTGGGCCGGGGGTTGCTTACGTAGGGGGATACGGGCTTTACACCGATAAACTCATCTTT
. | large | TRDJ1 | TRDV3 | CALYTDTDKLIF | TGTGCCTTATACACCGACACCGATAAACTCATCTTT
. | medium-sized | TRDJ1 | TRDV1 | CALGESRFRRQDKLIF | TGTGCTCTTGGGGAATCCCGGTTCCGACGGCAGGATAAACTCATCTTT
. | few | TRDJ1 | TRDV1 | CALGEFLGQRWGRFQYTDKLIF | TGTGCTCTTGGGGAATTCCTGGGTCAAAGGTGGGGACGTTTTCAATACACCGATAAACTCATCTTT
TRDD3 | large | TRDJ1 | TRDV1 | CALGELNLRYWGTYTDKLIF | TGTGCTCTTGGGGAACTTAACCTACGATACTGGGGGACTTACACCGATAAACTCATCTTT
TRDD3 | . | TRDJ1 | TRDV1 | CALGELVPQSPTGGKDTDKLIF | TGTGCTCTTGGGGAACTCGTCCCACAATCACCCACTGGGGGAAAGGACACCGATAAACTCATCTTT
. | medium-sized | TRDJ3 | TRDV1 | CALGELARTTGFPWKSLWDTRQMFF | TGTGCTCTTGGGGAACTAGCCCGGACCACCGGCTTCCCCTGGAAGTCGCTCTGGGACACCCGACAGATGTTTTTC
TRDD3 | large | TRDJ1 | TRDV2 | CACDSLLGDAYTDKLIF | TGTGCCTGTGACTCTCTTCTGGGGGATGCCTACACCGATAAACTCATCTTT
TRDD3 | few | TRDJ1 | TRDV1 | CALGGRLPFTGGWVELIF | TGTGCTCTTGGGGGACGTCTTCCATTTACTGGGGGATGGGTGGAACTCATCTTT
TRDD3 | few | TRDJ1 | TRDV1 | CALGELSPSSLNWGILTDKLIF | TGTGCTCTTGGGGAACTGTCCCCCTCCTCATTAAACTGGGGGATATTAACCGATAAACTCATCTTT
TRDD3 | . | TRDJ1 | TRDV1 | CALGEGPSLRVVGYGGYSGQSKLIF | TGTGCTCTTGGGGAAGGGCCTTCCTTACGCGTGGTTGGATACGGGGGATACTCAGGGCAGTCAAAACTCATCTTT
TRDD3 | medium-sized | TRDJ1 | TRDV1 | CALGDLGRWNEVGDTGTDKLIF | TGTGCTCTTGGGGACTTAGGGCGGTGGAATGAAGTGGGGGATACGGGTACCGATAAACTCATCTTT
TRDD3 | medium-sized | TRDJ1 | TRDV1 | CALGELVNWGCPILTDKLIF | TGTGCTCTTGGGGAACTAGTAAACTGGGGATGCCCAATATTAACCGATAAACTCATCTTT
. | . | TRDJ1 | TRDV1 | CALGGEGMEAFLLSYWGSTDKLIF | TGTGCTCTTGGGGGAGAAGGAATGGAGGCCTTCCTACTCTCGTACTGGGGGAGCACCGATAAACTCATCTTT
. | medium-sized | TRDJ1 | TRDV1 | CALGERTYYAWVGDLISYTDKLIF | TGTGCTCTTGGGGAACGCACGTACTACGCCTGGGTGGGAGATCTTATCTCTTACACCGATAAACTCATCTTT
TRDD3 | . | TRDJ1 | TRDV1 | CALGERLLPLLGDTYTDKLIF | TGTGCTCTTGGGGAACGACTCCTACCGCTACTGGGGGATACCTACACCGATAAACTCATCTTT
. | . | TRDJ1 | TRDV1 | CALSLFSFTDKLIF | TGTGCTCTCTCATTATTCTCTTTCACCGATAAACTCATCTTT
TRDD3 | few | TRDJ1 | TRDV1 | CALAPSTNRITGGCCTDKLIF | TGTGCTCTTGCCCCTTCCACCAACCGAATCACTGGGGGATGCTGCACCGATAAACTCATCTTT
TRDD3 | . | TRDJ1 | TRDV1 | CALGELETYLRGYAWKCTDKLIF | TGTGCTCTTGGGGAACTAGAAACTTACCTCAGGGGATACGCTTGGAAATGCACCGATAAACTCATCTTT
. | medium-sized | TRDJ1 | TRDV1 | CALGERTGTPSYTDKLIF | TGTGCTCTTGGGGAACGGACGGGGACCCCCAGTTACACCGATAAACTCATCTTT
. | medium-sized | TRDJ1 | TRDV2 | CACDTEWLYTDKLIF | TGTGCCTGTGACACGGAGTGGTTATACACCGATAAACTCATCTTT
TRDD3 | . | TRDJ1 | TRDV1 | CALGTLRVLGGYKLIF | TGTGCTCTTGGGACCCTACGGGTACTGGGGGGGTATAAACTCATCTTT
TRDD3 | . | TRDJ1 | TRDV1 | CALGSPVAYWGILHTDKLIF | TGTGCTCTTGGGAGCCCCGTAGCTTACTGGGGGATACTTCACACCGATAAACTCATCTTT
TRDD3 | large | TRDJ1 | TRDV1 | CALGDLIWGSRSYTDKLIF | TGTGCTCTTGGTGACCTGATCTGGGGGAGCCGGTCGTACACCGATAAACTCATCTTT
TRDD3 | medium-sized | TRDJ1 | TRDV1 | CALGERGSLGDRIKLIF | TGTGCTCTTGGGGAACGGGGTTCTCTGGGGGATAGAATCAAACTCATCTTT
. | few | TRDJ1 | TRDV3 | CAFIPRSYSGGYGSDKLIF | TGTGCCTTTATCCCTCGGTCCTACAGTGGGGGGTACGGGTCCGATAAACTCATCTTT
. | medium-sized | TRDJ1 | TRDV2 | CACDTRPYQPSGEVYTDKLIF | TGTGCCTGTGACACCAGGCCCTACCAGCCTTCTGGGGAAGTGTACACCGATAAACTCATCTTT
. | medium-sized | TRDJ1 | TRDV3 | CAFSFLHPGDLCLIF | TGTGCCTTTAGTTTCCTACACCCGGGGGATCTCTGCCTCATCTTT
TRDD3 | few | TRDJ1 | TRDV1 | CALGELSFYYWGIWFTDKLIF | TGTGCTCTTGGGGAACTTTCCTTTTACTACTGGGGGATATGGTTCACCGATAAACTCATCTTT
TRDD3 | medium-sized | TRDJ1 | TRDV3 | CASLSVTGGYEYTDKLIF | TGTGCCTCTCTATCCGTTACTGGGGGATACGAGTACACCGATAAACTCATCTTT
. | few | TRDJ1 | TRDV1 | CALERGGVGRLAYKTDKLIF | TGTGCTCTTGAACGGGGTGGCGTAGGGAGACTGGCTTACAAAACCGATAAACTCATCTTT
TRDD2 | few | TRDJ1 | TRDV1 | CALVGSSYFSTDFKLIF | TGTGCTCTTGTCGGTTCTTCCTACTTCAGTACTGATTTTAAACTCATCTTT
TRDD3 | . | TRDJ1 | TRDV1 | CALGDLLSPLGGYTDKLIF | TGTGCTCTTGGGGACCTACTTTCCCCTCTGGGGGGCTACACCGATAAACTCATCTTT
TRDD3 | medium-sized | TRDJ3 | TRAV29/DV5 | CAASVVQSPAGDIQSWDTRQMFF | TGTGCAGCAAGCGTTGTCCAGTCCCCTGCAGGGGATATTCAGTCCTGGGACACCCGACAGATGTTTTTC
. | large | TRDJ1 | TRDV1 | CALGEGIPALYPKLIF | TGTGCTCTTGGGGAGGGCATTCCCGCACTTTACCCTAAACTCATCTTT
TRDD3 | few | TRDJ1 | TRDV1 | CALGEDAPNGSWGLTDKLIF | TGTGCTCTTGGGGAAGACGCACCTAATGGTAGCTGGGGGCTCACCGATAAACTCATCTTT
. | large | TRDJ2 | TRDV1 | CALGSLPITLGTAQLFF | TGTGCTCTTGGGTCCCTTCCCATTACCCTGGGGACAGCACAACTCTTCTTT
. | medium-sized | TRDJ1 | TRDV1 | CALGELSVGTGRYTDKLIF | TGTGCTCTTGGGGAACTGTCCGTGGGGACTGGTAGGTACACCGATAAACTCATCTTT
. | large | TRDJ1 | TRDV1 | CALGVLSFHTLLGTDKLIF | TGTGCTCTTGGGGTCCTCTCCTTTCACACTCTATTGGGCACCGATAAACTCATCTTT